Listed below are T cell receptor beta chains from one sample, sequenced in a study of shared T cell receptors in the human thymus. Measured with immunoSEQ multiplex PCR; TCRdb has only the in-frame clones, and not every one. The table has about 710,000 clones, 70% to 90% seen once. The same sample was also used in a study of human thymus T cells.

The specimen sequenced was thymocytes. The receptors derive from a boy younger than two with a congenital heart defect. The CDR3 runs from the conserved cysteine through the conserved F or W. Each record gives: J gene, clone size, D gene, V gene, CDR3 length, CDR3 DNA, CDR3 protein. A D gene is named only where the DNA matches it firmly. Rows may omit the clone size; those that give it use once, few, many or a size class.

j_call: TRBJ1-5
clone_size: -
d_call: -
v_call: TRBV27
cdr3_length: 17
cdr3_nt: TGTGCCAGCAGTCCTCACAGGGAATTGGGCAGCAATCAGCCCCAGCATTTT
cdr3_aa: CASSPHRELGSNQPQHF

j_call: TRBJ1-4
clone_size: -
d_call: TRBD1
v_call: TRBV27
cdr3_length: 16
cdr3_nt: TGTGCCAGCAGTCCAAACCCAGACAGGGTTAAGGAAAAACTGTTTTTT
cdr3_aa: CASSPNPDRVKEKLFF

j_call: TRBJ2-7
clone_size: -
d_call: TRBD2
v_call: TRBV9
cdr3_length: 15
cdr3_nt: TGTGCCAGCAGCGCCCAAGCGGGAGCGAGCTACGAGCAGTACTTC
cdr3_aa: CASSAQAGASYEQYF

j_call: TRBJ1-4
clone_size: -
d_call: -
v_call: TRBV19
cdr3_length: 14
cdr3_nt: TGTGCCTCCAACGGATCCAGGCAGAATGAAAAACTGTTTTTT
cdr3_aa: CASNGSRQNEKLFF

j_call: TRBJ1-6
clone_size: once
d_call: -
v_call: TRBV4-3
cdr3_length: 18
cdr3_nt: TGCGCCAGCAGCCATTCGTGGGTGGCGGGGGAGGTAAATTCACCCCTCCACTTT
cdr3_aa: CASSHSWVAGEVNSPLHF

j_call: TRBJ2-1
clone_size: -
d_call: TRBD2
v_call: TRBV12-5
cdr3_length: 17
cdr3_nt: TGTGCTAGTGGTCCCTTAGCGGGGGGCTCCTCCTACAATGAGCAGTTCTTC
cdr3_aa: CASGPLAGGSSYNEQFF

j_call: TRBJ2-7
clone_size: -
d_call: TRBD1
v_call: TRBV7-2
cdr3_length: 15
cdr3_nt: TGTGCCAGCAGCTCGAGGGACAGAACCTCCTACGAGCAGTACTTC
cdr3_aa: CASSSRDRTSYEQYF

j_call: TRBJ2-7
clone_size: -
d_call: -
v_call: TRBV30
cdr3_length: 14
cdr3_nt: TGTGCCTGGAGTGTAGTCTACAGCTCCTACGAGCAGTACTTC
cdr3_aa: CAWSVVYSSYEQYF

j_call: TRBJ1-3
clone_size: few
d_call: -
v_call: TRBV5-6
cdr3_length: 15
cdr3_nt: TGTGCCAGCAGCCCACCCAGGGGTGCTGGAAACACCATATATTTT
cdr3_aa: CASSPPRGAGNTIYF

j_call: TRBJ1-6
clone_size: -
d_call: -
v_call: TRBV11-2
cdr3_length: 18
cdr3_nt: TGTGCCAGCAGCTTATTTTCTTCTCCAGGGTCCTTTAAATCACCCCTCCACTTT
cdr3_aa: CASSLFSSPGSFKSPLHF

j_call: TRBJ2-7
clone_size: once
d_call: TRBD1
v_call: TRBV10-2
cdr3_length: 15
cdr3_nt: TGCGCCAGCAGAGGACAGGGGCCTAAGGGAGGCGAGCAGTACTTC
cdr3_aa: CASRGQGPKGGEQYF

j_call: TRBJ1-1
clone_size: -
d_call: -
v_call: TRBV21-1
cdr3_length: 16
cdr3_nt: TGTGCCAGCAGCAAAGCGCTTGGACAAGGGAACACTGAAGCTTTCTTT
cdr3_aa: CASSKALGQGNTEAFF

j_call: TRBJ1-4
clone_size: few
d_call: -
v_call: TRBV4-1
cdr3_length: 14
cdr3_nt: TGCGCCAGCAGCCAAGGAGGGTCTAATGAAAAACTGTTTTTT
cdr3_aa: CASSQGGSNEKLFF

j_call: TRBJ2-7
clone_size: -
d_call: -
v_call: TRBV29-1
cdr3_length: 11
cdr3_nt: TGCAGCGTGGTAGGGGGCTACGAGCAGTACTTC
cdr3_aa: CSVVGGYEQYF

j_call: TRBJ2-1
clone_size: -
d_call: TRBD2
v_call: TRBV15
cdr3_length: 17
cdr3_nt: TGTGCCACCAGCAGAGAAGGTTGGGGGGGGGTATACAATGAGCAGTTCTTC
cdr3_aa: CATSREGWGGVYNEQFF

j_call: TRBJ2-7
clone_size: few
d_call: TRBD1
v_call: TRBV6-6
cdr3_length: 15
cdr3_nt: TGTGCCAGCCTGGGTTACAGGGGTCCGCTTTGGGAGCAGTACTTC
cdr3_aa: CASLGYRGPLWEQYF